Listed here are 25 T cell receptor beta chains from one sample, sequenced in a study of vaccination and CD4 T cells after COVID-19. Time point denoted: late sampling 161 to 241 days after vaccination in three convalescent patients. TCRdb re-analysed the PCR reads in MiXCR, keeping a single row per CDR3 protein. The table has about 28,000 distinct CDR3 sequences, 50% seen once. The specimen was CD4+ T cells from blood, collected about 7 months after SARS-CoV-2 vaccination. Receptors were obtained from a human donor who had recovered from COVID-19.

The genes are TRBV10-3 and TRBJ2-1; perhaps TRBD1 as D (5 bases). Germline values: CDR1 ENHRY, CDR2 SYGVKD. Trimming cost V 0 bases and J 5 bases, with 14 bases left between them. The length of the CDR3 is 16 residues. Written as DNA, the CDR3 is TGTGCCATCAGTGAGTCATGGCAGGGAACCCACAATGAGCAGTTCTTC. Translation gives CAISESWQGTHNEQFF.

V and J are TRBV6-2 or TRBV6-3 and TRBJ2-7; 10 nucleotides line up with TRBD1. Germline V CDR1 and CDR2: MNHEY, SVGEGT. Losses at the gene ends were 0 bases for V and 9 bases for J; bases not matched to a gene: 8. The CDR3 has 15 residues. The CDR3 sequence: CASSYSFGTGVVQYF. In DNA, the CDR3 is TGTGCCAGCAGTTACTCTTTCGGGACAGGGGTTGTGCAGTACTTC.

Note on this clonotype: The junction departs from the called germline gene at one end, perhaps through a read error. V is TRBV19 and J is TRBJ2-4, with 7 bases that match TRBD2. The CDR3 sequence is 12 residues long. Germline V gene data show CDR1 as LNHDA and CDR2 as SQIVND (reference sequence). CDR3 residues: CASSPVGTTGDF. The DNA for the CDR3 is TGTGCCAGTAGTCCGGTGGGGACTACCGGGGACTTC.

The chain combines TRBV15 with TRBJ2-7; D is unclear. Germline lookup yields CDR1 LNHNV and CDR2 YYDKDF (reference sequence). V was shortened by 0 bases and J by 6 bases, with 12 bases between the two germline ends. The CDR3 spans 14 residues. Here the CDR3 reads CATSREAPSSEQYF. CDR3 nucleotides: TGTGCCACCAGCAGAGAGGCCCCCAGCAGCGAGCAGTACTTC.

This chain links TRBV28 with TRBJ2-5; 8 bases align to TRBD1. This CDR3 is 14 amino acids long. Trimming cost V 5 bases and J 5 bases; bases outside gene matches: 7. The germline V gene has CDR1 MDHEN and CDR2 SYDVKM. The CDR3 bases are TGTGCCAGCAGTCCTCGGACAGGGAGGGAGACCCAGTACTTC. Protein product: CASSPRTGRETQYF.

This rearrangement joins TRBV6-2 or TRBV6-3 to TRBJ1-2; a weak D match, TRBD1 (6 bases). In germline, CDR1 is MNHEY, CDR2 SVGEGT. The CDR3 runs to 15 residues. The germline V and J ends were trimmed by 7 bases and 7 bases, with 22 bases remaining between them. The CDR3 DNA sequence: TGTGCCAGCAAGATAGAGAGAACAGGGAACCCTGGCTACACCTTC. It is translated as CASKIERTGNPGYTF.

The table lists this clonotype with a few counts. The chain joins TRBV19 to TRBJ2-7; 11 bases align to TRBD2. CDR1 LNHDA and CDR2 SQIVND come from the germline V gene (reference sequence). V shed 1 base and J 3 bases; nucleotides not matched to a gene: 5. This CDR3 has 16 amino acids. CDR3 bases: TGTGCCAGTAGTATAGGTAGCGGGAGGGCCTTCTACGAGCAGTACTTC. This codes for CASSIGSGRAFYEQYF.

The chain uses TRBV19 and TRBJ1-2, with D maybe TRBD1 (5 bases). The V and J ends lost 0 bases and 4 bases respectively, with 21 bases between them. Germline assignment: CDR1 LNHDA and CDR2 SQIVND (reference sequence). The CDR3 consists of 18 residues. CDR3 DNA sequence: TGTGCCAGTAGTATAGATGGTACCCCGAGGGGCGAAGGCTATGGCTACACCTTC. Translated: CASSIDGTPRGEGYGYTF.

J is TRBJ2-5 and V is TRBV6-1; D unresolved. This CDR3 region has 10 residues. Germline V gives CDR1 MNHNS, CDR2 SASEGT. Trimming pared 10 bases from V and 5 bases from J, leaving 8 bases between. The CDR3 reads CATGRETQYF. CDR3 in DNA: TGTGCCACCGGCCGCGAGACCCAGTACTTC.

This clonotype was observed a handful of times. The rearrangement uses TRBV2 and TRBJ2-5; D possibly matches TRBD1 or TRBD2 (5 bases each). Trimming pared 2 bases from V and 5 bases from J, leaving 15 bases between. This CDR3 comprises 15 residues. From germline, CDR1 is SNHLY and CDR2 FYNNEI. The CDR3 sequence is CASSESRGATETQYF. The CDR3, as DNA: TGTGCCAGCAGTGAATCGCGAGGGGCAACGGAGACCCAGTACTTC.

This clonotype showed up just a few times. This rearrangement joins TRBV20-1 to TRBJ2-7; perhaps TRBD2 as D (6 bases). The CDR3 consists of 15 residues. The ends were cut back, 5 bases at V and 0 bases at J, with 17 bases in the middle. Germline CDR1 is DFQATT and CDR2 is SNEGSKA (reference sequence). The DNA of the CDR3 is TGCAGTGCTGTGACTAGTCAAAGAAGCTCCTACGAGCAGTACTTC. Amino acids: CSAVTSQRSSYEQYF.

This clonotype occurred a few times. The rearrangement uses TRBV25-1 and TRBJ2-1; D is unresolved. Trimming cost V 4 bases and J 8 bases, with 9 bases left between them. The CDR3 spans 12 residues. The V gene's germline CDR1 is MGHDK and CDR2 SYGVNS. CDR3 loop: CASSVLIHEQFF. As DNA, the CDR3 is TGTGCCAGCAGTGTACTCATCCATGAGCAGTTCTTC.

This clonotype has more than one count but fewer than ten. The gene calls are TRBV7-6 and TRBJ2-1; TRBD2 aligns across 13 bases. The germline CDR1 and CDR2 sequences are SGHVS and FNYEAQ. J lost 7 bases, V lost 2 bases, and 8 bases had no gene match. The length of the CDR3 is 17 residues. The CDR3 loop reads CASSLSIGTSGTNEQFF. In DNA form, the CDR3 reads TGTGCCAGCAGCTTATCTATTGGGACTAGCGGGACAAATGAGCAGTTCTTC.

A single count supports this clonotype. The chain joins TRBV20-1 to TRBJ1-2; perhaps TRBD1 as D (6 bases). Trimming removed 1 base from V and 4 bases from J, with 28 bases in between. This CDR3 comprises 19 residues. Germline CDR1 DFQATT, CDR2 SNEGSKA (reference sequence). Written as DNA, the CDR3 is TGCAGTGCTAGAGGACCGGGACACTCGAACAGCGACTGGCCCTATGGCTACACCTTC. Its translation is CSARGPGHSNSDWPYGYTF.

The chain employs TRBV7-3 and TRBJ2-1, with 11 bases fitting TRBD2. J gave up 4 bases and V 6 bases, and 5 bases lay outside the gene matches. Germline V CDR1 and CDR2: SGHTA, FQGTGA. The CDR3 is made up of 15 amino acids. The CDR3 coding sequence is TGTGCCAGCAGTCTCGGACTAGCGGGTTACAATGAGCAGTTCTTC. Amino acids: CASSLGLAGYNEQFF.

This clonotype has a handful of counts. This chain joins TRBV19 and TRBJ2-5; D remains ambiguous. Trimming removed 6 bases from V and 0 bases from J, with 8 bases in between. In germline, CDR1 is LNHDA, CDR2 SQIVND (reference sequence). The CDR3 loop spans 13 amino acids. As DNA, the CDR3 is TGTGCCAGTAGCGTCCGGTACCAAGAGACCCAGTACTTC. As protein: CASSVRYQETQYF.

The gene calls are TRBV7-9 and TRBJ2-5, with D possibly TRBD2 on 6 matching bases. There are 17 residues in the CDR3. CDR1 is SEHNR, CDR2 FQNEAQ, per germline (reference sequence). The V and J ends lost 3 bases and 2 bases respectively, with 19 bases between them. CDR3 in DNA: TGTGCCAGCAGCTTCGTCGGCGGGACTCCCTCACAAGAGACCCAGTACTTC. Its protein product is CASSFVGGTPSQETQYF.

This sequence joins TRBV24-1 and TRBJ2-1; 10 bases agree with TRBD2. The CDR3 totals 16 residues. From germline, CDR1 is KGHDR and CDR2 SFDVKD. V gave up 4 bases and J gave up 3 bases; unmatched junction bases: 5. CDR3 coding DNA: TGTGCCACCAGTGACTGGACTAGCGGACTCTACAATGAGCAGTTCTTC. Translating it yields CATSDWTSGLYNEQFF.

This rearrangement joins TRBV11-2 to TRBJ2-3, with 8 bases matching TRBD2. This CDR3 comprises 15 residues. CDR1 is SGHAT and CDR2 is FQNNGV in the germline V gene. With 5 bases clipped from V and 0 bases from J, the junction kept 4 bases outside the gene matches. The CDR3 protein is CASSEAGASTDTQYF. CDR3 bases: TGTGCCAGCAGCGAAGCGGGAGCTAGCACAGATACGCAGTATTTT.

With respect to this clonotype: One end of the junction is discordant with germline, which a read error may explain. The chain recombines TRBV10-3 with TRBJ2-7; TRBD1 aligns across 7 bases. Per the germline V gene, CDR1 is ENHRY and CDR2 is SYGVKD. The CDR3 consists of 16 residues. The DNA for the CDR3 is TGTGCCAGCAGTATGGGACAGCTCGATTCTCTTTACGAGCAGTACTTC. This codes for CASSMGQLDSLYEQYF.

The gene calls are TRBV6-1 and TRBJ2-7; D may be TRBD2 (6 bases). V was trimmed by 5 bases and J by 0 bases, leaving 17 bases between them. This CDR3 region has 16 residues. Germline-derived CDR1 and CDR2 are MNHNS and SASEGT. CDR3 bases: TGTGCCAGCAGTCGAACGATAGCGGCCTCCTCCTACGAGCAGTACTTC. Translation: CASSRTIAASSYEQYF.

This clonotype was observed a handful of times. The gene calls are TRBV6-4 and TRBJ1-2, with 10 bases fitting TRBD1. The CDR3 sequence is 13 residues long. V shed 0 bases, J shed 8 bases, and the junction held 0 bases outside the gene matches. Germline CDR1 reads MRHNA; CDR2 reads SNTAGT. As DNA, the CDR3 is TGTGCCAGCAGTGACTCGACAGGGGGCGGCTACACCTTC. Protein: CASSDSTGGGYTF.

The chain's CDR3 is CASSEVQGDQPQHF. For the CDR3, the DNA is TGTGCCAGCAGCGAAGTACAGGGCGATCAGCCCCAGCATTTT. The chain combines TRBV4-2 with TRBJ1-5; TRBD1 is a possible D gene (6 bases). This CDR3 has 14 residues. Between the trimmed V and J ends, which lost 5 bases and 5 bases, there was a span of 13 bases. The V gene's germline CDR1 is LGHNA and CDR2 YNFKEQ.

The chain is built from TRBV20-1 and TRBJ1-1; D uncertain. V dropped 2 bases and J dropped 3 bases, with 7 bases sitting between them. CDR1 and CDR2 (germline): DFQATT, SNEGSKA (reference sequence). The CDR3 length is 12 residues. CDR3 sequence reads: CSARLADTEAFF. The CDR3 DNA sequence: TGCAGTGCTAGACTAGCCGACACTGAAGCTTTCTTT.

This clonotype was picked up a small number of times. This chain joins TRBV15 and TRBJ2-6, with D possibly called TRBD1 or TRBD2 (6 bases each). This CDR3 region has 16 residues. CDR1 LNHNV and CDR2 YYDKDF come from the germline V gene (reference sequence). V was cut by 1 base and J by 2 bases, with 9 bases left in between. The CDR3 nucleotides are TGTGCCACCAGCAGAGGAGGGGGGACTGGGGCCAACGTCCTGACTTTC. Translating gives CATSRGGGTGANVLTF.